This T cell receptor (beta chain) was retrieved from a study of Graves' ophthalmopathy and Graves' hyperthyroidism. In the study overall: If no ophthalmopathy appeared within 18 months of follow-up, hyperthyroidism was termed stable.

Remarks on this clonotype: Its antigen is currently unknown.

The study amplified TCR beta CDR3 regions using RNA transcripts. The first-round RT-PCR employed HTBI primers together with the Qiagen OneStep RT-PCR kit. A multiplex PCR was then performed as the second round. Via MiXCR, TCRdb re-called the multiplex PCR reads, giving one row per CDR3 protein. The sample includes 1 million to 1.3 million distinct CDR3 sequences, approximately 35% seen only once; the top ten take 11%. Study conclusions and caveats: Detected in blood as well were most expanded thyroid clonotypes with frequency above 0.001.

This clonotype was sampled from an adult man with Graves' hyperthyroidism. The specimen sequenced was peripheral blood or thyroid tissue (not recorded which).

The CDR3 region has the DNA TGTGCCAGTAGGCCCGGGACAGAGTCCTACGAGCAGTACTTC. This translates into CASRPGTESYEQYF. The rearrangement uses TRBV19 and TRBJ2-7, with 7 bases that match TRBD1. This CDR3 has 14 residues. CDR1 and CDR2 (germline): LNHDA, SQIVND (reference sequence). V trimming: 6 bases; J trimming: 1 base; junction bases outside the gene matches: 6. The full variable domain, rest sourced from reference TRBV19 and TRBJ2-7, is DGGITQSPKYLFRKEGQNVTLSCEQNLNHDAMYWYRQDPGQGLRLIYYSQIVNDFQKGDIAEGYSVSREKKESFPLTVTSAQKNPTAFYLCASRPGTESYEQYFGPGTRLTVT.